This T cell receptor (beta chain) was identified during a study of cytomegalovirus exposure and HLA in healthy donors. The CDR3 totals 15 residues. CDR1 and CDR2 from the germline V gene are LNHDA and SQIVND (reference sequence). Unmatched junction bases numbered 6, after V lost 6 bases and J lost 1 base. A few counts support this clone. Its antigen is undetermined. General study findings and limits: Later analysis placed DRB1 highest and HLA-C lowest in TCR association rates, which differed by HLA locus. The majority of CMV-associated TCR beta chains were reported as apparently HLA-restricted in a later analysis. Available immune exposure information was restricted to CMV serostatus only.

The primer mix had 60 Vbeta and 13 Jbeta primers. TCRdb's table, derived via immunoSEQ multiplex PCR, lists solely in-frame clones and lacks some. The table shows 170,000 or so clones, with over 70% occurring only once. This receptor was taken from a woman aged 25-40 years in good health and CMV-seronegative. What was sequenced was PBMCs. The rearrangement uses TRBV19 and TRBJ1-1; 9 positions agree with TRBD1. The CDR3: CASSLQGARNTEAFF. In DNA, the CDR3 is TGTGCCAGTAGCTTACAGGGGGCGCGGAACACTGAAGCTTTCTTT.